Below are 6 T cell receptor beta chains sequenced from a single sample in a study of blood T cell repertoires in COVID-19. The table came from immunoSEQ multiplex PCR; TCRdb's copy has only in-frame clones and leaves some out. The sample lists some 70,000 clones, roughly 84% occurring once. Sequences were obtained from peripheral blood. The source of these receptors is a man aged 50-59 years with active COVID-19.

The chain couples TRBV28 to TRBJ1-2; 11 bases line up with TRBD1. This CDR3 is built from 15 residues. Germline CDR1 and CDR2: MDHEN and SYDVKM. V gave up 4 bases and J gave up 7 bases; unmatched junction bases: 8. This chain's CDR3 is CASSSGTGGRGGYTF. Here the CDR3 DNA reads TGTGCCAGCAGTTCCGGGACAGGGGGGCGGGGTGGCTACACCTTC.

This chain uses TRBV4-2 with TRBJ2-6; D might be TRBD1 (6 bases). Germline values: CDR1 LGHNA, CDR2 YNFKEQ. Between the trimmed V and J ends, which lost 1 base and 1 base, there was a span of 17 bases. This CDR3 spans 19 amino acids. The CDR3 bases are TGTGCCAGCAGCCAAGGATATGGGTCAGGGGCGTCTGGGGCCAACGTCCTGACTTTC. Its translation is CASSQGYGSGASGANVLTF.

The V and J genes are TRBV5-5 and TRBJ1-2; 9 bases line up with TRBD1. V dropped 4 bases and J dropped 2; count of bases not matched to a gene: 6. The CDR3 length is 15 residues. The germline CDR1 and CDR2 sequences are SGHKS and YYEKEE (reference sequence). The CDR3 spells CASSRDGQGNYGYTF. CDR3 coding DNA: TGTGCCAGCAGCCGAGATGGACAGGGGAACTATGGCTACACCTTC.

V gene TRBV28 combines with J gene TRBJ2-7; D may be TRBD2 (5 bases). The V and J ends lost 4 bases and 3 bases respectively, with 13 bases between them. Looked up from germline, CDR1 is MDHEN and CDR2 is SYDVKM. The CDR3 is 14 amino acids. The CDR3 protein is CASSSWTGNYEQYF. The CDR3 DNA reads as TGTGCCAGCAGTTCCTGGACGGGGAACTACGAGCAGTACTTC.

CDR3 nucleotides: TGTGCCAGCAGCTTGACAGCGGGGGCCCTAAATGAGCAGTTCTTC. Translating it yields CASSLTAGALNEQFF. The chain links TRBV5-4 to TRBJ2-1, with 8 nucleotides matching TRBD2. V shed 1 base, J shed 7 bases, and the junction held 7 bases outside the gene matches. The CDR3 totals 15 residues. Germline V gene lookup returns CDR1 SGHNT and CDR2 YYREEE (reference sequence).

The CDR3, as DNA: TGTGCCAGCAGTTTAGCGGGAGTACGGAATGAGCAGTTCTTC. This gives the protein CASSLAGVRNEQFF. The chain combines TRBV28 with TRBJ2-1; 7 bases agree with TRBD2. CDR1 and CDR2 (germline): MDHEN, SYDVKM. J gave up 7 bases and V 2 bases, and 5 bases lay outside the gene matches. The CDR3 runs 14 residues.